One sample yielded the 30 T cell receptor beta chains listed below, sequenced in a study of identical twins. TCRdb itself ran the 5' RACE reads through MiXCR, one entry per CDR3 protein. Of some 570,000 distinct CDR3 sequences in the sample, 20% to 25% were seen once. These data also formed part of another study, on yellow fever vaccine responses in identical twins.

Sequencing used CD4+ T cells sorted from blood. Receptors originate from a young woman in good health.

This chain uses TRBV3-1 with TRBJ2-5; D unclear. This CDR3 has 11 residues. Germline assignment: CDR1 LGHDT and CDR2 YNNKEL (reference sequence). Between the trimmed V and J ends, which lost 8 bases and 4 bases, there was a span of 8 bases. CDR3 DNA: TGTGCCAGCCTAGTTCCAGAGACCCAGTACTTC. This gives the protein CASLVPETQYF.

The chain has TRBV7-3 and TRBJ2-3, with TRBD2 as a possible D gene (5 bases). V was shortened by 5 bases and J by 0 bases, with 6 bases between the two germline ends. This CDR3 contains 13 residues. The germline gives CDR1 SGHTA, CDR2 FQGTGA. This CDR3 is CASSRGSTDTQYF. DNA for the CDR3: TGTGCCAGCAGCAGAGGGAGCACAGATACGCAGTATTTT.

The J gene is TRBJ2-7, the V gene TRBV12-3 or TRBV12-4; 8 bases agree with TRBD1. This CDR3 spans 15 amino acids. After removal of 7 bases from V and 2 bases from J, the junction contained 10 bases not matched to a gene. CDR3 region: CASTRTGKVPYEQYF. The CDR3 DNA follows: TGTGCCAGCACCAGGACAGGGAAGGTCCCCTACGAGCAGTACTTC.

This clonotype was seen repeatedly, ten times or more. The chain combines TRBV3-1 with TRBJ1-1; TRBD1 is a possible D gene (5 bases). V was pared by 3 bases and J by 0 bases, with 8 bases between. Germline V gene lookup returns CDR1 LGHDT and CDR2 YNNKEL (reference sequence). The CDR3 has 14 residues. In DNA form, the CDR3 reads TGTGCCAGCAGCCACCAGGGACTGAACACTGAAGCTTTCTTT. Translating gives CASSHQGLNTEAFF.

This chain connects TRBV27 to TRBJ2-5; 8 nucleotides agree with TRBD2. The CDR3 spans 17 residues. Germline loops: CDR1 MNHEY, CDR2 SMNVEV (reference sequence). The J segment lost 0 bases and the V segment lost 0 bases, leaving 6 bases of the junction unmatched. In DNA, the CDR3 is TGTGCCAGCAGTTTATCTCTGACTAGCGAGTACCAAGAGACCCAGTACTTC. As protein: CASSLSLTSEYQETQYF.

The CDR3 here is CASSVSPAEQETQYF. CDR3 in DNA: TGTGCCAGCAGCGTATCTCCGGCGGAACAAGAGACCCAGTACTTC. The chain uses TRBV9 and TRBJ2-5; no reliable D call. Between the trimmed V and J ends, which lost 1 base and 2 bases, there was a span of 12 bases. Germline V CDR1 and CDR2: SGDLS, YYNGEE. The CDR3 has 15 residues.

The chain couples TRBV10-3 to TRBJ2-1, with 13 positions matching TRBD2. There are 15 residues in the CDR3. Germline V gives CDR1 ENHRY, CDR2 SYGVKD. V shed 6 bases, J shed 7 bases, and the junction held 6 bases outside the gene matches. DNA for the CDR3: TGTGCCATCAGGGACGGGACTAGCGGGGAGAATGAGCAGTTCTTC. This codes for CAIRDGTSGENEQFF.

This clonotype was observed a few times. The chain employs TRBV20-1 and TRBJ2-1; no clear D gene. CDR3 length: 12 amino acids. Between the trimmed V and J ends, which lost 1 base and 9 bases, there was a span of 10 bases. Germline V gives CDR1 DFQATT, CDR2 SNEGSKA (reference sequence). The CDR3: CSARGNLGEQFF. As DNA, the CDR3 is TGCAGTGCTAGAGGGAATCTCGGTGAGCAGTTCTTC.

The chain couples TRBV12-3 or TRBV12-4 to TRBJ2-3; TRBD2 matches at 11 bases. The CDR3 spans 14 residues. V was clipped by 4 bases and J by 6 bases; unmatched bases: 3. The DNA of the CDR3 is TGTGCCAGCAGTTCTAGCGGGGGGCGCGATACGCAGTATTTT. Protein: CASSSSGGRDTQYF.

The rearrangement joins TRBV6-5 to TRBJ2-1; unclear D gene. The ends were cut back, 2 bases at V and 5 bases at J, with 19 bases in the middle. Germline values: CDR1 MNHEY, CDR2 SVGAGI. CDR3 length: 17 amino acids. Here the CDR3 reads CASSYVGIAVSNNEQFF. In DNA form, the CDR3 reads TGTGCCAGCAGTTACGTCGGCATAGCCGTCAGTAACAATGAGCAGTTCTTC.

CDR3 nucleotide sequence: TGTGCCAGCTCACCCGCGGGCACAGATACGCAGTATTTT. Its protein is CASSPAGTDTQYF. The V call is TRBV18, the J call TRBJ2-3, with D unresolved. Trimming pared 3 bases from V and 1 base from J, leaving 5 bases between. Germline CDR1 and CDR2: KGHSH and LQKENI. The CDR3 is 13 residues long.

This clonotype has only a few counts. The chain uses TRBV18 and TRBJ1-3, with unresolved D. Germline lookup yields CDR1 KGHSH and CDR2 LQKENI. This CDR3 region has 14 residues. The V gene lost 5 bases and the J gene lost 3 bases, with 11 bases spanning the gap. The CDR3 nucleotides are TGTGCCAGCTCAACCGGGGATCTTGGAAACACCATATATTTT. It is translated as CASSTGDLGNTIYF. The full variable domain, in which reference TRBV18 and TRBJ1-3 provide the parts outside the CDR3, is NAGVMQNPRHLVRRRGQEARLRCSPMKGHSHVYWYRQLPEEGLKFMVYLQKENIIDESGMPKERFSAEFPKEGPSILRIQQVVRGDSAAYFCASSTGDLGNTIYFGEGSWLTVV.

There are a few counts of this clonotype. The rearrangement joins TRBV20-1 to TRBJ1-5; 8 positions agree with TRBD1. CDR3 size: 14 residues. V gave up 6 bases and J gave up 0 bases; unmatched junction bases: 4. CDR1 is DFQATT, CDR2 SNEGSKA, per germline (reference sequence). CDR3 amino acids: CSAGRGHSNQPQHF. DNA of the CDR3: TGCAGTGCCGGCAGGGGGCATAGCAATCAGCCCCAGCATTTT.

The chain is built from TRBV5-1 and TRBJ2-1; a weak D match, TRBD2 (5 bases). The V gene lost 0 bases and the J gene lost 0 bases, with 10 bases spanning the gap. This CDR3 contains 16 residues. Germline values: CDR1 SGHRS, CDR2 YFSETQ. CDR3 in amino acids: CASSLGGESSYNEQFF. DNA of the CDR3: TGCGCCAGCAGCTTGGGTGGGGAGAGCTCCTACAATGAGCAGTTCTTC.

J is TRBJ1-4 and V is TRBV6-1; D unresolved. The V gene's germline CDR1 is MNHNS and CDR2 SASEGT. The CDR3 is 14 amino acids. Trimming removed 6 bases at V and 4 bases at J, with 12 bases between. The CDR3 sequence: CASRTPYGNEKLFF. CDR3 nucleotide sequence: TGTGCCAGCAGGACCCCGTATGGTAATGAAAAACTGTTTTTT.

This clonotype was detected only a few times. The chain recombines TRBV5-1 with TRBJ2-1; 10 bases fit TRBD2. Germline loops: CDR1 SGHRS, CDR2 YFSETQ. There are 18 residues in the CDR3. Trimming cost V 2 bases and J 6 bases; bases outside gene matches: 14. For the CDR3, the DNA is TGCGCCAGCAGCTTCGCGGCCCTAGCGGGGGTTGGAGGCAATGAGCAGTTCTTC. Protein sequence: CASSFAALAGVGGNEQFF.

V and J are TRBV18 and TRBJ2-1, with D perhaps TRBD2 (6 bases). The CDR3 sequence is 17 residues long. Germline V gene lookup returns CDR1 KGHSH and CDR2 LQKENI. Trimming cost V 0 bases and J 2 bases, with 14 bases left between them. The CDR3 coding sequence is TGTGCCAGCTCACCACCGAATTTAGCGGTGACCTACAATGAGCAGTTCTTC. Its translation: CASSPPNLAVTYNEQFF.

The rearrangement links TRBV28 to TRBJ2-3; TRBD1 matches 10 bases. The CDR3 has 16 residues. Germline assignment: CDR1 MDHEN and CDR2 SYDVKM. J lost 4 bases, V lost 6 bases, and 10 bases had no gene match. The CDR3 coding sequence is TGTGCCAGCAGCCCGACAGGGGGCCGCGTATCAGATACGCAGTATTTT. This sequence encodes CASSPTGGRVSDTQYF.

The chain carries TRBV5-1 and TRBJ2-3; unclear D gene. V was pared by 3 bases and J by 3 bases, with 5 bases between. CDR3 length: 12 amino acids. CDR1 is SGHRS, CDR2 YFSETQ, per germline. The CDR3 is CASSSETDTQYF. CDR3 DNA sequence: TGCGCCAGCAGCTCTGAAACAGATACGCAGTATTTT.

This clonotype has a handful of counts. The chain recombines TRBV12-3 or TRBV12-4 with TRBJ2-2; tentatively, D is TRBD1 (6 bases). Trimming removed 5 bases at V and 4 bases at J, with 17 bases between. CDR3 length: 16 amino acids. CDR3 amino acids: CASSPQGLRGTGELFF. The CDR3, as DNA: TGTGCCAGCAGTCCCCAGGGGCTCCGAGGCACCGGGGAGCTGTTTTTT.

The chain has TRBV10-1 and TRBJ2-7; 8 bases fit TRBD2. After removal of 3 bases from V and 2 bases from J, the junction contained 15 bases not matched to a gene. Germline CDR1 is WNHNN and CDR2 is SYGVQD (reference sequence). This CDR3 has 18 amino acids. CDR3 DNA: TGCGCCAGCAGTGACCAAAAACCGACCGGGACTAGGGCCTACGAGCAGTACTTC. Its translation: CASSDQKPTGTRAYEQYF.

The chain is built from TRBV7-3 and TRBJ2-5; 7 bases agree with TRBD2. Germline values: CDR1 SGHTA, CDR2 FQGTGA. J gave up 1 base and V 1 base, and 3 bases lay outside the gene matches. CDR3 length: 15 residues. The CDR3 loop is CASSLKAGAQETQYF. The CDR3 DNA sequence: TGTGCCAGCAGCTTAAAGGCGGGAGCCCAAGAGACCCAGTACTTC.

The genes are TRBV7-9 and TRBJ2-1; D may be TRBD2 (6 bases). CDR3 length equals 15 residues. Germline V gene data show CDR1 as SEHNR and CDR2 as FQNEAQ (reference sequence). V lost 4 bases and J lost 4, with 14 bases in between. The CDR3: CASSSTAGLYNEQFF. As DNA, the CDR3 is TGTGCCAGCAGCTCTACGGCGGGACTTTACAATGAGCAGTTCTTC.

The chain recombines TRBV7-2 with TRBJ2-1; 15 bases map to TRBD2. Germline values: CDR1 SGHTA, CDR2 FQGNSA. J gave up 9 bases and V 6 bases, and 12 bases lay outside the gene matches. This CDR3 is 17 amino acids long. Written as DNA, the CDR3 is TGTGCCAGCAGTCCCGGACTAGCGGGAGGGGGGAGGATTGAGCAGTTCTTC. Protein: CASSPGLAGGGRIEQFF.

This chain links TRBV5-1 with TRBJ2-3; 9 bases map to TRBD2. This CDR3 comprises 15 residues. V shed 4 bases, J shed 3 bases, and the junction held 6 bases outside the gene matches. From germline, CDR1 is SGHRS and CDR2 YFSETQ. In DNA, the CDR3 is TGCGCCAGCAGCCCCTGGACTAGCGAGACAGATACGCAGTATTTT. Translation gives CASSPWTSETDTQYF.

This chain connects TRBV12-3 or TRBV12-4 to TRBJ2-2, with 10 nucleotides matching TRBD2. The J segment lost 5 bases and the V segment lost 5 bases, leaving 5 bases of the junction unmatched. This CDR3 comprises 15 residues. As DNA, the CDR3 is TGTGCCAGCAGTAGGAGCGGGGGGGGGACCGGGGAGCTGTTTTTT. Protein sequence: CASSRSGGGTGELFF.

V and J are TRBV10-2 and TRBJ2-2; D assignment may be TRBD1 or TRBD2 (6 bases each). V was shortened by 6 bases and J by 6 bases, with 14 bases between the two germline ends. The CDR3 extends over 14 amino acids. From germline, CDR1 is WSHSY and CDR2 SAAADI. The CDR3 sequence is CASSATGGSGELFF. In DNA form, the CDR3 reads TGCGCCAGCAGCGCGACAGGAGGGTCCGGGGAGCTGTTTTTT.

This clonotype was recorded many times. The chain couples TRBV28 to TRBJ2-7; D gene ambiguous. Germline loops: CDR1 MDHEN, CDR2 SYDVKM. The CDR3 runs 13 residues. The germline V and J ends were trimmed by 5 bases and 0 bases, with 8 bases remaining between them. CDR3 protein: CASSPPVSYEQYF. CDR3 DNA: TGTGCCAGCAGTCCTCCAGTCTCCTACGAGCAGTACTTC.

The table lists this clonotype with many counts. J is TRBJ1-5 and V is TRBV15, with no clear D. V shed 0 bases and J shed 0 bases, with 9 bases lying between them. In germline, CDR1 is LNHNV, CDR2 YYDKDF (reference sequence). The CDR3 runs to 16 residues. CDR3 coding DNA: TGTGCCACCAGCAGAGATAAGATCGATAGCAATCAGCCCCAGCATTTT. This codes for CATSRDKIDSNQPQHF.

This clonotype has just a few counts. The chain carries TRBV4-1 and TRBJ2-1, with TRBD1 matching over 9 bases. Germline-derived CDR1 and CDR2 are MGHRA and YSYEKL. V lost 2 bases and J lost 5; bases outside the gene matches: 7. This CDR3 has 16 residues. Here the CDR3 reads CASSQPGQGQHNEQFF. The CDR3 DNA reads TGCGCCAGCAGCCAACCGGGACAGGGTCAACACAATGAGCAGTTCTTC.